This T cell receptor (beta chain) comes out of a study of cytomegalovirus exposure and HLA in healthy donors. Trimming removed 6 bases at V and 6 bases at J, with 15 bases between. Germline CDR1 is MDHEN and CDR2 is SYDVKM. CDR3 length: 13 amino acids. Produced via immunoSEQ multiplex PCR; TCRdb's table is partial and in-frame only. This repertoire shows approximately 140,000 clones, about 86% found once; its top ten account for 7.9%. The sequenced sample consisted of PBMCs. The genes are TRBV28 and TRBJ2-7; perhaps TRBD1 as D (6 bases). This TCR came from a woman aged 18 to 35 in good health and CMV-seropositive. Here the CDR3 reads CASRTGPPPEQYF. The CDR3 nucleotides are TGTGCCAGCAGGACAGGACCACCCCCCGAGCAGTACTTC.